These 32 T cell receptor beta chains came from one sample sequenced in a study of T cells expressing NK-cell markers. TCRdb processed the 5' RACE reads again and assigns one entry to each CDR3 protein, with no DNA. Here the sample table reports about 120,000 distinct CDR3 sequences. Sequenced material: blood T cells: a sorted CD56 or NKG2C T cell subset, CD4+ or CD8+ T cells, or bulk PBMC T cells (not recorded which). These receptors all stem from a woman between 18 and 70 years old in good health.

The chain carries TRBV6-1 and TRBJ2-1; the D gene TCRdb calls, TRBD1, cannot be checked with no DNA. Germline CDR1 is MNHNS and CDR2 is SASEGT. There are 17 residues in the CDR3. This CDR3 is CASTTTLAGASYNEQFF.

The chain employs TRBV4-1 and TRBJ2-1. This CDR3 is built from 13 residues. The V gene's germline CDR1 is MGHRA and CDR2 YSYEKL. The CDR3 is CASSQVAQMGQFF.

The chain carries TRBV15 and TRBJ1-5; with no DNA, the TCRdb D assignment of TRBD1 cannot be verified. The CDR3 spans 15 residues. Per the germline V gene, CDR1 is LNHNV and CDR2 is YYDKDF (reference sequence). This chain's CDR3 is CATSRGDRGSQPQHF. Full variable domain (missing parts from reference TRBV15 and TRBJ1-5): DAMVIQNPRYQVTQFGKPVTLSCSQTLNHNVMYWYQQKSSQAPKLLFHYYDKDFNNEADTPDNFQSRRPNTSFCFLDIRSPGLGDTAMYLCATSRGDRGSQPQHFGDGTRLSIL.

The chain has TRBV20-1 and TRBJ2-3; the D call of TRBD1 rests on TCRdb alone, since no DNA is present to check it. The germline gives CDR1 DFQATT, CDR2 SNEGSKA (reference sequence). CDR3 size: 15 residues. This CDR3 reads CSASGPGQGTDTQYF.

V gene TRBV21-1 combines with J gene TRBJ2-3. TRBV21-1 is a pseudogene. The CDR3 length is 15 residues. CDR3 loop: CASSKVCRRWDTQYF.

The chain employs TRBV10-1 and TRBJ2-1. The CDR3 runs to 14 residues. The V gene's germline CDR1 is WNHNN and CDR2 SYGVQD (reference sequence). CDR3 loop: CASSESGAGDEQFF.

CDR3 sequence: CASSLVTTGMQF. V is TRBV7-2 and J is TRBJ1-1; TCRdb selects TRBD1, and the lack of DNA leaves this call unchecked. The length of the CDR3 is 12 residues. Germline CDR1 and CDR2: SGHTA and FQGNSA.

According to its frequency, this clonotype is medium-sized. The CDR3 protein is CASSYRGADEQFF. The V gene is TRBV7-9, the J gene TRBJ2-1. The CDR3 length is 13 residues. Germline CDR1 is SEHNR and CDR2 is FQNEAQ (reference sequence).

The genes are TRBV5-4 and TRBJ2-3. The CDR3 loop spans 14 amino acids. Germline CDR1 SGHNT, CDR2 YYREEE (reference sequence). CDR3 protein: CASSLGPSTDTQYF.

V is TRBV10-3 and J is TRBJ2-6. The germline CDR1 and CDR2 sequences are ENHRY and SYGVKD. The CDR3 is made up of 16 amino acids. CDR3 sequence reads: CAISESQGSGANVLTF.

The chain couples TRBV6-5 to TRBJ2-1; no DNA is available, so the TRBD1 call from TCRdb remains unchecked. The CDR3 runs to 14 residues. Germline lookup yields CDR1 MNHEY and CDR2 SVGAGI. The CDR3 region is CASSYFRGGNEQFF.

The chain is built from TRBV29-1 and TRBJ1-1; TCRdb outputs TRBD1, but without DNA this stays unchecked. The CDR3 is 13 residues long. Germline V gene data show CDR1 as SQVTM and CDR2 as ANQGSEA. CDR3 protein: CSVEPGIGTEAFF.

The chain has TRBV3-1 and TRBJ1-5; the TCRdb call, TRBD1, lacks DNA for checking. From germline, CDR1 is LGHDT and CDR2 YNNKEL (reference sequence). CDR3 size: 13 residues. CDR3 region: CASSRTVDQPQHF.

This chain connects TRBV9 to TRBJ1-1; TCRdb calls TRBD1, which cannot be checked without DNA. CDR3 length: 15 residues. Germline CDR1 reads SGDLS; CDR2 reads YYNGEE. The CDR3 sequence is CASSVGGGPDTEAFF. Combining the CDR3 with reference TRBV9 and TRBJ1-1 gives the whole variable domain DSGVTQTPKHLITATGQRVTLRCSPRSGDLSVYWYQQSLDQGLQFLIQYYNGEERAKGNILERFSAQQFPDLHSELNLSSLELGDSALYFCASSVGGGPDTEAFFGQGTRLTVV.

The chain couples TRBV6-2 or TRBV6-3 to TRBJ1-1; there is no DNA to check the TCRdb D call of TRBD1. Germline CDR1 reads MNHEY; CDR2 reads SVGEGT. The CDR3 spans 12 residues. The CDR3 is CASAQGGTEAFF.

This sequence joins TRBV29-1 and TRBJ1-1. This CDR3 is 14 amino acids long. Germline V gene data show CDR1 as SQVTM and CDR2 as ANQGSEA. CDR3 sequence: CSVSKTGALTEAFF.

The gene calls are TRBV10-3 and TRBJ1-1. CDR3 length: 15 amino acids. Germline CDR1 is ENHRY and CDR2 is SYGVKD. CDR3 sequence: CAISDLGSLNTEAFF.

V gene TRBV2 combines with J gene TRBJ2-1. The CDR3 has 14 residues. The germline CDR1 and CDR2 sequences are SNHLY and FYNNEI. The CDR3 spells CASSPESSYNEQFF.

The chain couples TRBV29-1 to TRBJ2-2; TCRdb calls TRBD1, which cannot be checked without DNA. The CDR3 consists of 16 residues. Germline V gives CDR1 SQVTM, CDR2 ANQGSEA. The CDR3 spells CSVVTGQGEVTGELFF.

The chain employs TRBV18 and TRBJ2-5; the D call of TRBD1 rests on TCRdb alone, since no DNA is present to check it. The length of the CDR3 is 13 residues. Germline CDR1 and CDR2: KGHSH and LQKENI. The CDR3: CASSQGGSWTQYF.

This chain connects TRBV20-1 to TRBJ1-6. The germline V gene has CDR1 DFQATT and CDR2 SNEGSKA (reference sequence). The CDR3 spans 18 residues. CDR3 protein: CSARDPAGPSSYNSPLHF.

The chain links TRBV4-3 to TRBJ1-1. The germline V gene encodes CDR1 LGHNA and CDR2 YSLEER. The CDR3 consists of 14 residues. The CDR3 reads CASSQDLGFSEAFF.

V usage is TRBV29-1 and J usage is TRBJ1-1; TCRdb reports TRBD1, a call that lacks DNA to check it against. CDR1 and CDR2 (germline): SQVTM, ANQGSEA. CDR3 size: 12 residues. This CDR3 is CSAEGAWTEAFF.

The V gene is TRBV11-3, the J gene TRBJ2-1; TCRdb proposes TRBD2, but this gene call is untestable without DNA. Germline values: CDR1 SGHNT, CDR2 YENEEA. The CDR3 runs to 17 residues. CDR3 sequence reads: CASSLAGSGSSYNEQFF.

The rearrangement joins TRBV27 to TRBJ2-1. The length of the CDR3 is 16 residues. Germline loops: CDR1 MNHEY, CDR2 SMNVEV (reference sequence). CDR3 in amino acids: CASSLSTGWGYNEQFF.

V gene TRBV12-3 or TRBV12-4 combines with J gene TRBJ1-2; absent DNA, TCRdb's TRBD1 call cannot be checked. CDR3 length: 15 amino acids. The CDR3 protein is CASSFPGPIFYGYTF.

The chain carries TRBV19 and TRBJ1-1. The CDR3 consists of 13 residues. Germline assignment: CDR1 LNHDA and CDR2 SQIVND (reference sequence). The CDR3: CASSIEKNTEAFF.

The chain carries TRBV19 and TRBJ2-3; TCRdb's D gene call, TRBD2, goes unchecked for lack of DNA. This CDR3 is built from 16 residues. Germline CDR1 is LNHDA and CDR2 is SQIVND (reference sequence). This CDR3 reads CASSEVAGGATDTQYF.

This chain links TRBV19 with TRBJ1-1; no DNA is available, so the TRBD1 call from TCRdb remains unchecked. This CDR3 contains 17 residues. The germline gives CDR1 LNHDA, CDR2 SQIVND (reference sequence). The CDR3 protein is CASSIAPPAGGNTEAFF.

The gene calls are TRBV20-1 and TRBJ1-4; TCRdb reports TRBD1, a call that lacks DNA to check it against. The CDR3 has 15 residues. Germline loops: CDR1 DFQATT, CDR2 SNEGSKA (reference sequence). CDR3 amino acids: CSARDPDRPNEKLFF.

The V and J genes are TRBV29-1 and TRBJ1-2; absent DNA, TCRdb's TRBD1 call cannot be checked. There are 13 residues in the CDR3. Germline V lookup: CDR1 SQVTM, CDR2 ANQGSEA. CDR3 sequence: CSGVTGANYGYTF.

V usage is TRBV27 and J usage is TRBJ2-7. This CDR3 has 14 residues. Germline lookup yields CDR1 MNHEY and CDR2 SMNVEV (reference sequence). CDR3 amino acids: CASSLRLGSYEQYF.